The rows below give T cell receptor beta chains drawn from one sample of a study of T cell changes during pregnancy in multiple sclerosis. Clones were sequenced by immunoSEQ multiplex PCR, and TCRdb holds only the in-frame ones, with some missing. The data show around 100,000 clones, 91% seen once. The sequenced sample was peripheral blood, obtained in the second trimester of pregnancy. Receptor source: a female donor with multiple sclerosis, enrolled in a pregnancy study. CDR3s leave out the opening cysteine and the closing phenylalanine or tryptophan.

V gene,J gene,CDR3 protein
TRBV11-2,TRBJ2-7,ASSRDRVSYEQY
TRBV28,TRBJ2-2,ASSLPQRSTGELF
TRBV27,TRBJ1-5,ASRTGYQPQH
TRBV5-6,TRBJ2-7,ASSSWSGSYEQY
TRBV6-5,TRBJ2-3,ASSYGGRAKDTQY
TRBV14,TRBJ2-7,ASSQAPYEQY
TRBV6-1,TRBJ2-2,ASSELAGVAGELF
TRBV7-9,TRBJ1-5,ASSPGQAQPQH
TRBV25-1,TRBJ2-1,ASSRLAGNNEQF
TRBV27,TRBJ1-3,ASKAAGAGFSGNTIY
TRBV5-4,TRBJ2-1,ASSKSGTSGEQF
TRBV27,TRBJ1-5,ARTLPRPGEKGMSQPQH
TRBV29-1,TRBJ1-5,SVETGVNQPQH
TRBV7-8,TRBJ2-1,ASMNRVDLYNEQF
TRBV29-1,TRBJ2-2,SVERAGELF
TRBV5-4,TRBJ2-7,ASSLSERASYEQY
TRBV9,TRBJ2-1,ASSVAGGKGLRDEQF
TRBV14,TRBJ2-1,ASSPEGKSSYNEQF
TRBV6-6,TRBJ2-1,ASRKGLAVLDEQF
TRBV28,TRBJ2-7,ASTPQVLDEQY
TRBV4-2,TRBJ2-7,ASSQDGGSSYEQY
TRBV5-1,TRBJ2-3,ASSPSTDTQY
TRBV7-2,TRBJ1-5,ASSSEVFNQPQH
TRBV5-1,TRBJ2-7,ASSMGLATYEQY
TRBV27,TRBJ2-2,ASGPRTISTGELF
TRBV6-5,TRBJ1-2,ASSTTGNYGYT
TRBV28,TRBJ1-3,ASRPWTGSSGNTIY
TRBV7-8,TRBJ2-5,ASSPGTSGRAETQY
TRBV7-9,TRBJ2-2,ASSQLAVTGELF
TRBV7-7,TRBJ2-1,ASSLDGSSYNEQF
TRBV2,TRBJ2-7,ASSDAAGWEQY
TRBV27,TRBJ2-7,ASSTRGRGSYEQY
TRBV5-1,TRBJ2-1,ASSSSAYNEQF
TRBV7-9,TRBJ1-5,ASSLGDRVQPQH
TRBV5-1,TRBJ2-3,ASSPTGGVSTDTQY
TRBV7-9,TRBJ2-7,ASSSIDPEGGY
TRBV7-9,TRBJ2-7,ASSLLPGQGTYEQY
TRBV5-4,TRBJ1-3,ASSLGTDRNTIY
TRBV30,TRBJ1-3,AWRSGSGNTIY
TRBV28,TRBJ1-2,ASTLRAAPISNYGYT
TRBV7-8,TRBJ2-3,ASSPPFSTDTQY
TRBV7-2,TRBJ2-7,ASSSGTGWYEQY